This is a list of T cell receptor beta chains from one sample in a study of regulatory T cells in long-lasting Graves disease. One entry per CDR3 protein results from TCRdb running MiXCR on the multiplex PCR reads. The sample lists some 420,000 distinct CDR3 sequences; roughly 23% were seen once. The specimen was peripheral blood mononuclear cells (PBMCs), collected when the disease was refractory, from a patient treated with antithyroid drugs. These receptors originate from a female donor with Graves disease. Each CDR3 is given with its conserved first and last residue. Each record gives: CDR3 length, V gene, J gene, CDR3 protein.

13	TRBV28	TRBJ2-1	CASSSSGPGEQFF
13	TRBV7-2	TRBJ2-7	CASSLGARYEQYF
14	TRBV5-1	TRBJ1-2	CASSFSQGVDGYTF
13	TRBV18	TRBJ1-1	CASSPTRPEEAFF
13	TRBV20-1	TRBJ1-1	CSAREGSNTEAFF
14	TRBV6-1	TRBJ1-2	CASIAFIGAYGYTF
16	TRBV20-1	TRBJ2-1	CSASLQDPSSYNEQFF
16	TRBV5-6	TRBJ1-2	CASSRGDIRSNYGYTF
15	TRBV5-1	TRBJ1-2	CASSLEGTGGLGYTF
12	TRBV7-7	TRBJ2-2	CAIRGGTGELFF
16	TRBV19	TRBJ2-5	CASSTTGGQVQETQYF
14	TRBV27	TRBJ1-1	CASSPLGVNTEAFF
14	TRBV5-1	TRBJ1-1	CASSGYGQNTEAFF
16	TRBV9	TRBJ1-6	CASSVSPDRESSPLHF
16	TRBV6-1	TRBJ1-1	CASRSSGTGRNTEAFF
18	TRBV5-1	TRBJ1-2	CASSLDGQAVSRSYGYTF
12	TRBV2	TRBJ2-7	CASSYGQGEQYF
15	TRBV7-9	TRBJ2-2	CASSLEVTGSGELFF
16	TRBV12-3/TRBV12-4	TRBJ2-2	CASSLVRLADTGELFF
13	TRBV29-1	TRBJ2-7	CSATSGRAFEQYF
16	TRBV29-1	TRBJ2-1	CSVEDKAGVPRGEQFF
14	TRBV12-3/TRBV12-4	TRBJ2-7	CASLQGQGVGEQYF
15	TRBV6-2/TRBV6-3	TRBJ1-6	CASRKPTGENSPLHF
13	TRBV7-9	TRBJ2-7	CASSLEVIDEQYF
16	TRBV5-5	TRBJ1-5	CASSSDRGQGDQPQHF
13	TRBV9	TRBJ2-2	CASSVVATGELFF
17	TRBV7-3	TRBJ2-5	CASSLEWQLTDQETQYF
13	TRBV20-1	TRBJ1-2	CSAGGGVEDGYTF
13	TRBV28	TRBJ2-5	CASSLQIQETQYF
12	TRBV6-1	TRBJ2-2	CASSQGGGELFF
13	TRBV29-1	TRBJ2-7	CSVVGRVGNEQYF
13	TRBV6-1	TRBJ1-6	CASSRVPNSPLHF
13	TRBV12-3/TRBV12-4	TRBJ2-5	CASRIAAQETQYF
14	TRBV20-1	TRBJ1-2	CSARETGGNYGYTF
15	TRBV9	TRBJ2-5	CASSDGSGPQETQYF
17	TRBV6-1	TRBJ1-2	CASSLEGRGATNYGYTF
11	TRBV25-1	TRBJ2-7	CASSWTYEQYF
17	TRBV7-9	TRBJ2-2	CASSFPGGLANTGELFF
14	TRBV30	TRBJ1-4	CAWSHRSLGEKLFF
13	TRBV6-1	TRBJ2-7	CASSESEGYEQYF
15	TRBV28	TRBJ1-2	CASSFGRGLNYGYTF
15	TRBV20-1	TRBJ2-5	CSARLGALGLETQYF